The source of this T cell receptor (beta chain) is a study of cytomegalovirus exposure and HLA in healthy donors. Repertoires were generated with immunoSEQ multiplex PCR, while TCRdb's copy carries only in-frame clones and drops some. This sample has some 170,000 clones; more than 75% occur once, and the top ten carry roughly 3%. Regarding the study as a whole: Cytomegalovirus-associated TCR beta chains were listed, numbering 164.

The CDR3 is 13 amino acids. V dropped 5 bases and J dropped 12; count of bases not matched to a gene: 9. The germline V gene encodes CDR1 MNHEY and CDR2 SMNVEV (reference sequence). A roughly 120-subject validation cohort, separate from the 666-subject first cohort, supplied the donors. In the case of this clone: The antigen remains unidentified.

This clonotype was obtained from a man aged 18 to 35 in good health and CMV-seropositive. The sample taken for sequencing was PBMCs. This chain joins TRBV27 and TRBJ1-4; TRBD1 matches 7 bases. In nucleotides, the CDR3 is TGTGCCAGCAGTCTCGGGACAGTTGGAGAACTGTTTTTT. Amino acid sequence: CASSLGTVGELFF.